These 4 T cell receptor beta chains share one sample of origin, sequenced in a study of monozygotic twins with inflammatory bowel disease. TCRdb reprocessed the 5' RACE reads and keeps a single row for each CDR3 protein, giving no DNA. Its table lists about 420,000 distinct CDR3 sequences. Sequencing used blood. These receptors all stem from a human donor with ulcerative colitis or Crohn's disease, or a healthy co-twin of an affected twin (not recorded which).

The chain joins TRBV28 to TRBJ2-5; TCRdb reports TRBD2, a call that lacks DNA to check it against. This CDR3 is built from 14 residues. CDR1 and CDR2 from the germline V gene are MDHEN and SYDVKM. CDR3: CASSLRWRQETQYF.

The V call is TRBV7-2, the J call TRBJ2-3; the TRBD1 assignment by TCRdb is unverifiable without DNA. The CDR3 totals 15 residues. Per the germline V gene, CDR1 is SGHTA and CDR2 is FQGNSA. The CDR3 loop reads CASSPGDREADTQYF.

The rearrangement joins TRBV27 to TRBJ1-1. Germline loops: CDR1 MNHEY, CDR2 SMNVEV (reference sequence). The CDR3 contains 13 residues. This CDR3 is CASAYTLNTEAFF.

The V and J genes are TRBV12-3 or TRBV12-4 and TRBJ1-6. This CDR3 is 14 amino acids long. CDR3 sequence: CASSPRVAVSPLHF.